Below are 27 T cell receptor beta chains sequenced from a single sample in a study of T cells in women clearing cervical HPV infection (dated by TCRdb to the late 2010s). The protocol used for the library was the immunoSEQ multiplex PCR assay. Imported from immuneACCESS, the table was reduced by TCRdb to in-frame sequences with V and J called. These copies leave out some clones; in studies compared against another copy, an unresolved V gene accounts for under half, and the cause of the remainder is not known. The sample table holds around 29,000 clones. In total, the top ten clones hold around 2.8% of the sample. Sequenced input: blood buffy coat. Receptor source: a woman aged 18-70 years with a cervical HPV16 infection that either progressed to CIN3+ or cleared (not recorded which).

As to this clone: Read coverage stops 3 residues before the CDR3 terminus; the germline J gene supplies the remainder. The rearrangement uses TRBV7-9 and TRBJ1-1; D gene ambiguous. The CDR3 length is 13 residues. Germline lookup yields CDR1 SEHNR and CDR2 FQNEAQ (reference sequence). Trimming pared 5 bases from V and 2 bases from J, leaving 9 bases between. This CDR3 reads CASSPPENTEAFF. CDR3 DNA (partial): TGTGCCAGCAGCCCCCCAGAAAACACTGAA.

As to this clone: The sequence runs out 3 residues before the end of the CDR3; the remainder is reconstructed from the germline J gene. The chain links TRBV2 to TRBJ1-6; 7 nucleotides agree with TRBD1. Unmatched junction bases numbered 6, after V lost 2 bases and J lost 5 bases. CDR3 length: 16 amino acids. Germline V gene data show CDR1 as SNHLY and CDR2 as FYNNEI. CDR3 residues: CASSELGQINNSPLHF. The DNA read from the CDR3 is TGTGCCAGCAGTGAATTGGGACAGATCAATAATTCACCC.

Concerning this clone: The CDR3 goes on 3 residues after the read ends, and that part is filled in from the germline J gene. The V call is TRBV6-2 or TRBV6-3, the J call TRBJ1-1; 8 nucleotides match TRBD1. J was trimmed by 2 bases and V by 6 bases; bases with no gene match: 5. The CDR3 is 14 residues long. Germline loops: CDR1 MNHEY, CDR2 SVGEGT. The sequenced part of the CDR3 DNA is TGTGCCAGCAGCCGGACAGGGTCTAACACTGAA. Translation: CASSRTGSNTE. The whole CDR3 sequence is CASSRTGSNTEAFF.

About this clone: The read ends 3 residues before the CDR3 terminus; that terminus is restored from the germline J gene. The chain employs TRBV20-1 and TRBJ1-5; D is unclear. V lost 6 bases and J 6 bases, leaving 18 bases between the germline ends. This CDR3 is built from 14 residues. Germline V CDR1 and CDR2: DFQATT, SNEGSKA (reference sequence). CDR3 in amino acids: CSARLDTAGQPQHF. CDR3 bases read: TGCAGTGCCCGCCTAGACACAGCGGGTCAGCCC.

The part of the CDR3 DNA that was read is TGTGCCACCAGTGATCAGGGCATCGGGGAG. It codes for CATSDQGIGE. The whole CDR3 sequence reads CATSDQGIGELFF. The chain recombines TRBV24-1 with TRBJ2-2, with D tentatively TRBD1 (5 bases). From the germline J gene comes the end of the CDR3, since the read stops 3 residues before it. The CDR3 loop spans 13 amino acids. The V end lost 3 bases, the J end lost 7 bases, and 8 bases lay between the germline ends. CDR1 KGHDR and CDR2 SFDVKD come from the germline V gene.

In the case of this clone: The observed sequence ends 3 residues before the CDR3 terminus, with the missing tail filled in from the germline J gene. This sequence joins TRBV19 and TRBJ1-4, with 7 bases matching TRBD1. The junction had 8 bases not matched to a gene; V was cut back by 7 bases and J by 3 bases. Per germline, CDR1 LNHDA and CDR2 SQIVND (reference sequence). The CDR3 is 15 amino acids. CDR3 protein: CASIQYGTANEKLFF. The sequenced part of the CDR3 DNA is TGTGCCAGTATTCAATACGGGACAGCTAATGAAAAA.

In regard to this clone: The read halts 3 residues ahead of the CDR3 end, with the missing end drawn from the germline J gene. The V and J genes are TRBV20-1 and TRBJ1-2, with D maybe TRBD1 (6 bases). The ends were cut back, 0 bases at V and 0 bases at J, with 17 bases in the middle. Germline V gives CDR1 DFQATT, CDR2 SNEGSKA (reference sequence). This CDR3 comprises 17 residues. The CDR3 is CSARDWGTGRANYGYTF. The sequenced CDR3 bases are TGCAGTGCTAGAGATTGGGGAACAGGGAGGGCTAACTATGGC.

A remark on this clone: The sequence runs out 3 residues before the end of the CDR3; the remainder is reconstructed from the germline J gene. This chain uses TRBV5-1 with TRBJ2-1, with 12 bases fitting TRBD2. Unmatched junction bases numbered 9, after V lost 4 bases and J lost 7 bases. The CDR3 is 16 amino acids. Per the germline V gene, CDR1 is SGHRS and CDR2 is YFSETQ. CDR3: CASSQTSGSEGNEQFF. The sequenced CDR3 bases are TGCGCCAGCAGCCAGACTAGCGGGAGCGAGGGTAATGAG.

CDR3 region: CATQGGTVYQPQHF. The CDR3 bases that were read are TGTGCCACACAAGGGGGGACAGTCTATCAGCCC. The chain combines TRBV19 with TRBJ1-5; 7 bases are a match to TRBD1. The read is 3 residues too short to cover the CDR3 end, so that end is filled in from the germline J gene. The CDR3 has 14 residues. With V trimmed by 10 bases and J by 5 bases, 11 bases remained unmatched. CDR1 is LNHDA, CDR2 SQIVND, per germline (reference sequence).

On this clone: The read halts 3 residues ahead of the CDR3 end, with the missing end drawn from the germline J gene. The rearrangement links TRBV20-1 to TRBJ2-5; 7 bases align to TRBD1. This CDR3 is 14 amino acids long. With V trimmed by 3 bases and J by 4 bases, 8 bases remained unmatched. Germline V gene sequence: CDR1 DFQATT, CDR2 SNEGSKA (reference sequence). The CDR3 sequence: CSASQGDNLETQYF. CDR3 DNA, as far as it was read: TGCAGTGCTAGTCAGGGGGACAACCTAGAGACC.

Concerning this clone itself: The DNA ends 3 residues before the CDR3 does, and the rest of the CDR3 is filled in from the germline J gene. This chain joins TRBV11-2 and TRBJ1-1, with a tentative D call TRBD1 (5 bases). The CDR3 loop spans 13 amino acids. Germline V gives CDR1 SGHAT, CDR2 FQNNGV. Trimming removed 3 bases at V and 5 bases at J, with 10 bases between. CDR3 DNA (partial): TGTGCCAGCAGCTTGGCGGGGGGTACTGAA. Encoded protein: CASSLAGGTE. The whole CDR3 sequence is CASSLAGGTEAFF.

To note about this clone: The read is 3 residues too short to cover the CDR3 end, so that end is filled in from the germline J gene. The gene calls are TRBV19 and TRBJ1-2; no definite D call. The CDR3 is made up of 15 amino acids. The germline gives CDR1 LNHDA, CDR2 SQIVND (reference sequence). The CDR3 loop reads CATRTSGNGYNDYTF. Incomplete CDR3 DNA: TGTGCCACAAGGACTAGCGGGAACGGCTACAATGAC. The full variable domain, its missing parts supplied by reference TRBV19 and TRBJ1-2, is DGGITQSPKYLFRKEGQNVTLSCEQNLNHDAMYWYRQDPGQGLRLIYYSQIVNDFQKGDIAEGYSVSREKKESFPLTVTSAQKNPTAFYLCATRTSGNGYNDYTFGSGTRLTVV.

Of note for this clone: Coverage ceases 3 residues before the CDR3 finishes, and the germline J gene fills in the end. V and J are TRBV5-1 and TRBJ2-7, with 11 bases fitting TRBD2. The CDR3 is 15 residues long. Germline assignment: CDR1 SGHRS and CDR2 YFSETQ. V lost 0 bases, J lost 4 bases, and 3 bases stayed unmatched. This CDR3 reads CASSLASGRTYEQYF. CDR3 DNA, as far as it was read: TGCGCCAGCAGCTTGGCTAGCGGGAGGACTTACGAG.

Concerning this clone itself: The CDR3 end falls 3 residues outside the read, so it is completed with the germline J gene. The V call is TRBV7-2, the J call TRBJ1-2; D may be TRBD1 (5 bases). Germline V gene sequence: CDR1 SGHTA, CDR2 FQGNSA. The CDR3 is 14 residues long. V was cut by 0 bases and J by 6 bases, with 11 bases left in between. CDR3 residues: CASSLAIGGDGYTF. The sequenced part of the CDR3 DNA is TGTGCCAGCAGCTTAGCGATAGGAGGGGATGGC.

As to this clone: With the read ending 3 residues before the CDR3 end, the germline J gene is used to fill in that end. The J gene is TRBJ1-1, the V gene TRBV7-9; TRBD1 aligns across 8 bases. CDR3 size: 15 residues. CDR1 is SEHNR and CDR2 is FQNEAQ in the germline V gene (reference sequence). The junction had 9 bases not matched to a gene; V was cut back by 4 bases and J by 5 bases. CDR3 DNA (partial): TGTGCCAGCAGCTCCCCAGGGGGCAAAGAGACTGAA. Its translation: CASSSPGGKETE. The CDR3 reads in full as CASSSPGGKETEAFF.

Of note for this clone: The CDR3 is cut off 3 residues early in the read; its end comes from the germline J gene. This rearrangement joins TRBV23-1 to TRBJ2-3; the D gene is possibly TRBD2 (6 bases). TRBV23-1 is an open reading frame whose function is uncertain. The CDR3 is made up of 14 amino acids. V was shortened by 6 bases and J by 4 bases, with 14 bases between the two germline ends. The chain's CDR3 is CASSPTTRPDTQYF. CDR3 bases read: TGCGCCAGCAGCCCGACGACTAGGCCAGATACG.

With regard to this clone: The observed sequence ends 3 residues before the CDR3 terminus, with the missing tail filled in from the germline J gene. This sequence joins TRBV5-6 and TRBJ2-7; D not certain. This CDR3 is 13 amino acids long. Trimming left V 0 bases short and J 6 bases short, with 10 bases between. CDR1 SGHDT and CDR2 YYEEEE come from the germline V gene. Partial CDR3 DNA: TGTGCCAGCAGCTTGGACTATCTTCCCGAG. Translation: CASSLDYLPE. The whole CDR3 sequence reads CASSLDYLPEQYF.

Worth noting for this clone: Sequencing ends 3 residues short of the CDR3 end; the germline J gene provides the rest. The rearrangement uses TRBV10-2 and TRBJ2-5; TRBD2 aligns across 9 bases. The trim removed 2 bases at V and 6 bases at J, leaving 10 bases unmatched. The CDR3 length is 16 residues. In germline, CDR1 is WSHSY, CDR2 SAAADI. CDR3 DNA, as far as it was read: TGCGCCAGCAGTGAGCTCGAGCGGGAGGCCGAAAAGACC. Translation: CASSELEREAEKT. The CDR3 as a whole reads CASSELEREAEKTQYF.

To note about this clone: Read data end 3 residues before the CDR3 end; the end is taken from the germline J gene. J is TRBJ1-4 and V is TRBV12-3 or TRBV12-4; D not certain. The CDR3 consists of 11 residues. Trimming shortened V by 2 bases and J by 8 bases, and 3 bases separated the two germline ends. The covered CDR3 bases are TGTGCCAGCAGTTTAAGCGAAAAA. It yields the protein CASSLSEK. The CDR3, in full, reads CASSLSEKLFF.

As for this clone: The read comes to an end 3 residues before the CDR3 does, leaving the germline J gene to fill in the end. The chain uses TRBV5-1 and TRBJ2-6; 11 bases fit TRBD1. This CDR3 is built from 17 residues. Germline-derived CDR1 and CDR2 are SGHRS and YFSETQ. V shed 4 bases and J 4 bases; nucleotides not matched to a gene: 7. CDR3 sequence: CASSLGQGARGANVLTF. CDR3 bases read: TGCGCCAGCAGCCTAGGACAGGGGGCGCGAGGGGCCAACGTC.

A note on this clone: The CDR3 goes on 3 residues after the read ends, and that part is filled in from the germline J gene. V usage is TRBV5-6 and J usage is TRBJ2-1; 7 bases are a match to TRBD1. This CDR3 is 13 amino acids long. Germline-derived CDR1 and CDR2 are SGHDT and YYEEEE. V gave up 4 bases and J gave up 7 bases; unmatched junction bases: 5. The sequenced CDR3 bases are TGTGCCAGCAGCCTGACAGGGTTGAATGAG. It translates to CASSLTGLNE. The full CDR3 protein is CASSLTGLNEQFF. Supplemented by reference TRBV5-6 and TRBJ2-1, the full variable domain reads DAGVTQSPTHLIKTRGQQVTLRCSPKSGHDTVSWYQQALGQGPQFIFQYYEEEERQRGNFPDRFSGHQFPNYSSELNVNALLLGDSALYLCASSLTGLNEQFFGPGTRLTVL.

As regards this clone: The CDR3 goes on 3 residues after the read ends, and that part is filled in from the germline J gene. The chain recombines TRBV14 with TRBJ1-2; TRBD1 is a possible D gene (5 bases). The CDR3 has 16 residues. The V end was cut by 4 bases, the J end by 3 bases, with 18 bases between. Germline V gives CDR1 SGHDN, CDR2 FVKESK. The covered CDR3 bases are TGTGCCAGCAGCCTAACCCAGGGCCTACAGCACTATGGC. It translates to CASSLTQGLQHYG. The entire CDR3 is CASSLTQGLQHYGYTF.

CDR3 DNA (partial): TGTGCCAGCAGCTTGAGGGGGATGGAGACC. It codes for CASSLRGMET. The whole CDR3 is CASSLRGMETQYF. This rearrangement joins TRBV11-1 to TRBJ2-5; perhaps TRBD1 as D (6 bases). The read ends 3 residues shy of where the CDR3 ends; the end is completed using the germline J gene. The CDR3 length is 13 residues. The ends were cut back, 3 bases at V and 5 bases at J, with 10 bases in the middle. CDR1 and CDR2 from the germline V gene are SGHAT and FQDESV (reference sequence).

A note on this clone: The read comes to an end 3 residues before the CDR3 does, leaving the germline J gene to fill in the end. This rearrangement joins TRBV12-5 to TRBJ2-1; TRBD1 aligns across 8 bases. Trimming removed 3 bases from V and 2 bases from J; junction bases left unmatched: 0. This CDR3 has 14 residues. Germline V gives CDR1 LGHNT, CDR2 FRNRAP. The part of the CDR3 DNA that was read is TGTGCTAGTGGTTTACAGGGGGCCTACAATGAG. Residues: CASGLQGAYNE. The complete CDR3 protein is CASGLQGAYNEQFF.

CDR3 sequence: CASSLAGGPTDTQYF. The sequenced part of the CDR3 DNA is TGCGCCAGCAGCTTAGCGGGAGGGCCCACAGATACG. V and J are TRBV5-1 and TRBJ2-3, with TRBD2 matching 10 bases. Read coverage stops 3 residues before the CDR3 terminus; the germline J gene supplies the remainder. Germline loops: CDR1 SGHRS, CDR2 YFSETQ. The CDR3 consists of 15 residues. Trimming removed 2 bases from V and 2 bases from J; junction bases left unmatched: 2.

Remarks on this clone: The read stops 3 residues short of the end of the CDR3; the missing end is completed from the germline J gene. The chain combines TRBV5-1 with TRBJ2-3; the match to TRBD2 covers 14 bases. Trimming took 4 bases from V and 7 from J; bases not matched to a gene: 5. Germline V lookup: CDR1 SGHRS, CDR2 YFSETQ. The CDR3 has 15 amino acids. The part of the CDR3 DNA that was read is TGCGCCAGCAGCCATGGGACTAGCGGGGGAAATACG. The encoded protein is CASSHGTSGGNT. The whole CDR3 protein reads CASSHGTSGGNTQYF.

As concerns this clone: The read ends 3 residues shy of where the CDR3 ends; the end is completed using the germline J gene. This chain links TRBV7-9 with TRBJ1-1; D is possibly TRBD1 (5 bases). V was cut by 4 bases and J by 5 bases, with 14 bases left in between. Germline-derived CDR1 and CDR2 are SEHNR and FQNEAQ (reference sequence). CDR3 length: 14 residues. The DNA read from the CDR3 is TGTGCCAGCAGCTCCTCATGGGGGGGGACTGAA. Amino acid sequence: CASSSSWGGTE. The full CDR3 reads CASSSSWGGTEAFF.